This TCR beta chain emerged from a study of T cells in Graves' hyperthyroidism and ophthalmopathy. Overall study findings and caveats: Progression to ophthalmopathy was predicted a median of roughly 6.5 months early. Blood held most thyroid clonotypes expanded above 0.001 frequency.

Authors of the study amplified TCR beta CDR3 regions from RNA transcripts. HTBI primers drove first-round RT-PCR of the TCR CDR3. TCRdb ran MiXCR on the multiplex PCR reads and lists one entry per CDR3 protein. The sample lists about 770,000 distinct CDR3 sequences, about 19% seen once, with over 15% in the top ten. Each diagnosis drew on symptoms, thyroxine, TRAb, thyroid ultrasound and orbital computed tomography findings. A sample of blood taken at first hyperthyroidism diagnosis preceded any ophthalmopathy symptoms. The germline V gene has CDR1 SGHDT and CDR2 YYEEEE. The CDR3 is 15 residues long. V shed 4 bases, J shed 4 bases, and the junction held 10 bases outside the gene matches. In this sample, this clonotype turned up many times. Its target is not known.

The sequenced material came from blood. This sequence was found in a woman between 50 and 59 years old with Graves' hyperthyroidism that later progressed to Graves' ophthalmopathy. The chain joins TRBV5-6 to TRBJ1-2, with 7 bases identical to TRBD1. CDR3 sequence reads: CASSPSTGFFYGYTF. DNA for the CDR3: TGTGCCAGCAGCCCATCGACAGGGTTCTTCTATGGCTACACCTTC.